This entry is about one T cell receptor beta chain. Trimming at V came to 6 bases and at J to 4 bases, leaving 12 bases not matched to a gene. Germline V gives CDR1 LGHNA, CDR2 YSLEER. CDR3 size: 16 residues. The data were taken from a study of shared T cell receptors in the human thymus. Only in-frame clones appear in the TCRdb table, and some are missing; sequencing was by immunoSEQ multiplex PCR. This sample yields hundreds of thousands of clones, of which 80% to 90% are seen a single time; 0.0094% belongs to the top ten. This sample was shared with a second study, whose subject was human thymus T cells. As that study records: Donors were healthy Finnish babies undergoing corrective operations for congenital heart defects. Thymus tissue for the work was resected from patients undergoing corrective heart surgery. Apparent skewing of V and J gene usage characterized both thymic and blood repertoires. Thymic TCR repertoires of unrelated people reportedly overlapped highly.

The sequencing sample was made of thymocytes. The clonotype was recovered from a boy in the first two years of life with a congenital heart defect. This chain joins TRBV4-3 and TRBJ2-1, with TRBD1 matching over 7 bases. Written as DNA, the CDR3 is TGCGCCAGCAGGACAACAGGACAGGCCCCTTACAATGAGCAGTTCTTC. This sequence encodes CASRTTGQAPYNEQFF.